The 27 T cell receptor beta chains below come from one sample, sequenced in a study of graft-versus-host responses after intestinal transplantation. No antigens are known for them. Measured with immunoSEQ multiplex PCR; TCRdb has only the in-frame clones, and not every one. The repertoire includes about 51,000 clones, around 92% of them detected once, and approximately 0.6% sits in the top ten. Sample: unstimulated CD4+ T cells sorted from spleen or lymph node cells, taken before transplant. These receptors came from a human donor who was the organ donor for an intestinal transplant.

The CDR3 region has the DNA TGTGCCAGCAGTACCCGCCGACAGGGGAGGTCTCGATTGGCAGTTAATGAAAAACTGTTTTTT. Encoded protein: CASSTRRQGRSRLAVNEKLFF. This sequence joins TRBV27 and TRBJ1-4; 8 bases map to TRBD1. CDR1 and CDR2 (germline): MNHEY, SMNVEV (reference sequence). Trimming at V came to 5 bases and at J to 4 bases, leaving 24 bases not matched to a gene. The CDR3 consists of 21 residues. Full variable domain (rest looked up from reference TRBV27 and TRBJ1-4): EAQVTQNPRYLITVTGKKLTVTCSQNMNHEYMSWYRQDPGLGLRQIYYSMNVEVTDKGDVPEGYKVSRKEKRNFPLILESPSPNQTSLYFCASSTRRQGRSRLAVNEKLFFGSGTQLSVL.

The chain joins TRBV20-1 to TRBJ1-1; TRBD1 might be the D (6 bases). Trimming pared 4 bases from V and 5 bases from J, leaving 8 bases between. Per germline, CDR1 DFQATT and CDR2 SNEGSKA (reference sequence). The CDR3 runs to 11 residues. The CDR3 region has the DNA TGCAGTGCTACGCAGGGGACTGAAGCTTTCTTT. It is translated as CSATQGTEAFF.

The CDR3 region is CASSGSGRGNEQFF. The CDR3 DNA reads TGTGCCAGCAGTGGTAGCGGGAGGGGGAATGAGCAGTTCTTC. The chain couples TRBV2 to TRBJ2-1; 11 bases are a match to TRBD2. Germline assignment: CDR1 SNHLY and CDR2 FYNNEI. CDR3 size: 14 residues. The V segment lost 4 bases and the J segment 7 bases; nucleotides outside the gene matches: 3.

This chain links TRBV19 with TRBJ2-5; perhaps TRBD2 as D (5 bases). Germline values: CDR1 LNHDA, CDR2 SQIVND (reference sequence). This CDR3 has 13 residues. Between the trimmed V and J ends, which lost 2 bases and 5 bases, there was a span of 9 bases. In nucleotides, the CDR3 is TGTGCCAGTAGTATAAATGCGGGTGAGACCCAGTACTTC. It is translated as CASSINAGETQYF.

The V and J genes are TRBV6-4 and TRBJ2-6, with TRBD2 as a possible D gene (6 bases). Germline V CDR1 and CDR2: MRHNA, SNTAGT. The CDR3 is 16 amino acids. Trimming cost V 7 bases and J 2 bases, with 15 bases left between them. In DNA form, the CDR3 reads TGTGCCAGCACCCGACTAGAAGGAGCTGGGGCCAACGTCCTGACTTTC. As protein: CASTRLEGAGANVLTF.

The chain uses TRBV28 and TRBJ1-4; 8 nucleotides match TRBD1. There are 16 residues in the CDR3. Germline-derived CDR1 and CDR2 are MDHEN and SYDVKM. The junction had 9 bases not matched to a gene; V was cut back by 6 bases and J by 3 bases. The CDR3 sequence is CASRSPGGAANEKLFF. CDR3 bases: TGTGCCAGCAGATCTCCAGGGGGCGCAGCTAATGAAAAACTGTTTTTT.

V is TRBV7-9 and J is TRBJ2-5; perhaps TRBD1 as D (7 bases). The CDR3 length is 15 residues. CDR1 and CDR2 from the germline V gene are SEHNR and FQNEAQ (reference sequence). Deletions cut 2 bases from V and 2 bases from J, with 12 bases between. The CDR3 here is CASSLYRGGQETQYF. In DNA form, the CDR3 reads TGTGCCAGCAGCTTATACAGGGGAGGACAAGAGACCCAGTACTTC.

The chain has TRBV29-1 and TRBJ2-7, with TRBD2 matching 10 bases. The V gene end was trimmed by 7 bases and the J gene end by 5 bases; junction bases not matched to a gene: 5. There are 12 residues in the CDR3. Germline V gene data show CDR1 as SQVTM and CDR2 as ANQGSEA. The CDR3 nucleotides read TGCAGCGCAAGTCTAGCGGGAGACGAGCAGTACTTC. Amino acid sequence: CSASLAGDEQYF.

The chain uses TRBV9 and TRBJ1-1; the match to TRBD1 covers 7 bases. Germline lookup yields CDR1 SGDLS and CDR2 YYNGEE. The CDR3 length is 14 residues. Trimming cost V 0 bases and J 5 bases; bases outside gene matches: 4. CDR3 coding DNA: TGTGCCAGCAGCGTAGAGGGGGCGCGAACTGAAGCTTTCTTT. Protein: CASSVEGARTEAFF. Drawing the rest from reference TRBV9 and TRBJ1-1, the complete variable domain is DSGVTQTPKHLITATGQRVTLRCSPRSGDLSVYWYQQSLDQGLQFLIQYYNGEERAKGNILERFSAQQFPDLHSELNLSSLELGDSALYFCASSVEGARTEAFFGQGTRLTVV.

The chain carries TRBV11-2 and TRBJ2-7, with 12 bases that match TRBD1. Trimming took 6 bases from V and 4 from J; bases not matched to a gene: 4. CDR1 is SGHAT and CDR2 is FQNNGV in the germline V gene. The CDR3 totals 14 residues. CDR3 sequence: CASRPGQGAYEQYF. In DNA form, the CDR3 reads TGTGCCAGCAGGCCGGGACAGGGGGCTTACGAGCAGTACTTC. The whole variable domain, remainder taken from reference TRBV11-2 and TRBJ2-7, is EAGVAQSPRYKIIEKRQSVAFWCNPISGHATLYWYQQILGQGPKLLIQFQNNGVVDDSQLPKDRFSAERLKGVDSTLKIQPAKLEDSAVYLCASRPGQGAYEQYFGPGTRLTVT.

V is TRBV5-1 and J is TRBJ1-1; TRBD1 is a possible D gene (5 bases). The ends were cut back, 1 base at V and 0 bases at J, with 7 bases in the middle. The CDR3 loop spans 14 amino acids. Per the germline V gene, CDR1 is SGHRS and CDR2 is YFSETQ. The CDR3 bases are TGCGCCAGCAGCTTGTCAGGGATGAACACTGAAGCTTTCTTT. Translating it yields CASSLSGMNTEAFF.

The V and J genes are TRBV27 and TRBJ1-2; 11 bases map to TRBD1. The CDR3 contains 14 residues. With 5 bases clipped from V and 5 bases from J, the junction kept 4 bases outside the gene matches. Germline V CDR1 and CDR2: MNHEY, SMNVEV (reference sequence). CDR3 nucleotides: TGTGCCAGCAGTACCCGGGACAGGGGGTATGGCTACACCTTC. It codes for CASSTRDRGYGYTF.

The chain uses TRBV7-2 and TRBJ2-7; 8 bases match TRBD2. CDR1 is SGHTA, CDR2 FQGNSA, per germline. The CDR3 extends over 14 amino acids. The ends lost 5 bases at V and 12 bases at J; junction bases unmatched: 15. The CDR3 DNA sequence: TGTGCCAGCAGCGCCGGCGGGAGGTCGGGGAGTAGGTACTTC. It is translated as CASSAGGRSGSRYF.

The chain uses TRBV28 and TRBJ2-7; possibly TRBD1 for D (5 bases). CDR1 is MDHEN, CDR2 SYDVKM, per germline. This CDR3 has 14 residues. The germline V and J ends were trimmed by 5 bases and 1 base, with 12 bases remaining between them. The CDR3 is CASSGTGNSYEQYF. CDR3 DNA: TGTGCCAGCAGTGGTACAGGTAATTCCTACGAGCAGTACTTC.

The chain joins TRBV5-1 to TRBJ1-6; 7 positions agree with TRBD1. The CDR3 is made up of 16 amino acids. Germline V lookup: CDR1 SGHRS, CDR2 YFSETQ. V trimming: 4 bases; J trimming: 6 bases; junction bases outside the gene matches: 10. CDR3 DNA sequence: TGCGCCAGCAGCCCGTTAGGTGGGACAGTTAATTCACCCCTCCACTTT. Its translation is CASSPLGGTVNSPLHF.

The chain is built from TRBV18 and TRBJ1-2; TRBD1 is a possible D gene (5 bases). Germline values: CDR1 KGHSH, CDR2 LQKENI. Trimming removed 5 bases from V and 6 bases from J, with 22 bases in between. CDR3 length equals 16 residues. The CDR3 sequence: CASSFDRGVPADGYTF. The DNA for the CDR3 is TGTGCCAGCTCATTCGACCGGGGGGTCCCTGCGGATGGCTACACCTTC.

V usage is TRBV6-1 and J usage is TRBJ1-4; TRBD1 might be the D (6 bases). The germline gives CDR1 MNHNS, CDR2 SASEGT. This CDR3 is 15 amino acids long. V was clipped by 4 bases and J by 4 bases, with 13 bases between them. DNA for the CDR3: TGTGCCAGCAGTGGCCCCAGGGGCCGTAATGAAAAACTGTTTTTT. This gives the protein CASSGPRGRNEKLFF.

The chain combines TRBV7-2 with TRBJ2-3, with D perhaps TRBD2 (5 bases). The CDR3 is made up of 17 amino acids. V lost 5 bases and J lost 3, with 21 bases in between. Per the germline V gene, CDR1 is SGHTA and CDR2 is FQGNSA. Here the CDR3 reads CASSQPDRGLSTDTQYF. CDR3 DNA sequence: TGTGCCAGCAGCCAGCCTGACCGCGGGCTTTCAACAGATACGCAGTATTTT.

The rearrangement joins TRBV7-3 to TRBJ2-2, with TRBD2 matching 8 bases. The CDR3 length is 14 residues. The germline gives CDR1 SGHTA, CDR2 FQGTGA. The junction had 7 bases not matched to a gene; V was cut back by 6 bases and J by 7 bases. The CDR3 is CASRYRGGRGELFF. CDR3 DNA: TGTGCCAGCAGATACCGGGGGGGGCGCGGGGAGCTGTTTTTT.

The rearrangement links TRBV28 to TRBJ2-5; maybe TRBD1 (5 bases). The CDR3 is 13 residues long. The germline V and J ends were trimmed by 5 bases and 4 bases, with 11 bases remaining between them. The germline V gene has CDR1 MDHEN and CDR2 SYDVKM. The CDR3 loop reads CASSDSRRETQYF. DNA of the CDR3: TGTGCCAGCAGTGACAGCCGCCGAGAGACCCAGTACTTC.

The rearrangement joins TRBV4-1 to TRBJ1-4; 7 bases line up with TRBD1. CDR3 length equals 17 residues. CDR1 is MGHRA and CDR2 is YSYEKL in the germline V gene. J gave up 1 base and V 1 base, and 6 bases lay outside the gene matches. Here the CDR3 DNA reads TGCGCCAGCAGCCAAGTTGGTTCAGGGGGAACTAATGAAAAACTGTTTTTT. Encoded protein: CASSQVGSGGTNEKLFF.

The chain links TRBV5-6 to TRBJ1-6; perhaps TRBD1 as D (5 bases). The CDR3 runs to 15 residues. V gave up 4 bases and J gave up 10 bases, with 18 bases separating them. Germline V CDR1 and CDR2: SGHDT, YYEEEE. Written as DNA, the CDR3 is TGTGCCAGCAGCGCGCGGGACCGGGCTCTATCACCCCTCCACTTT. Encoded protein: CASSARDRALSPLHF.

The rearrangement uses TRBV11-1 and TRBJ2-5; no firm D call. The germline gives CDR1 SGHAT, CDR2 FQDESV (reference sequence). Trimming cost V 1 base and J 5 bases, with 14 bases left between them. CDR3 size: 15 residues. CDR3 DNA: TGTGCCAGCAGCTTAGGGGTACAACAGAAGGAGACCCAGTACTTC. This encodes CASSLGVQQKETQYF.

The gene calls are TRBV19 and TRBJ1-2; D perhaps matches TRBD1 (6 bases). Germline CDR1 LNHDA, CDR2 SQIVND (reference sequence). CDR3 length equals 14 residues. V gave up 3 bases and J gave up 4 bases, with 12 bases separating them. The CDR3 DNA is TGTGCCAGTAGTATGGCAGGACAGAGCTATGGCTACACCTTC. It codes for CASSMAGQSYGYTF.

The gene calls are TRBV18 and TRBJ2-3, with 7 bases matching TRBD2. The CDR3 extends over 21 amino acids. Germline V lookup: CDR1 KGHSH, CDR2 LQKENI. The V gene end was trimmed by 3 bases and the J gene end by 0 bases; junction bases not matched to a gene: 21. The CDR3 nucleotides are TGTGCCAGCTCACCGCTACGCAGTCTCCGGGACTATTCCTCTAGCACAGATACGCAGTATTTT. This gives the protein CASSPLRSLRDYSSSTDTQYF.

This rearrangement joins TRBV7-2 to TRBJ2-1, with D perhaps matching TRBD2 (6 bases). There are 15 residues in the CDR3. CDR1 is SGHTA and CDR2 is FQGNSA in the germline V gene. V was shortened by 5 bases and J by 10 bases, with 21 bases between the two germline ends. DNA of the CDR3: TGTGCCAGCAGCCTCCCCACTAGCCTGATAGGGGAGCAGTTCTTC. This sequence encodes CASSLPTSLIGEQFF.

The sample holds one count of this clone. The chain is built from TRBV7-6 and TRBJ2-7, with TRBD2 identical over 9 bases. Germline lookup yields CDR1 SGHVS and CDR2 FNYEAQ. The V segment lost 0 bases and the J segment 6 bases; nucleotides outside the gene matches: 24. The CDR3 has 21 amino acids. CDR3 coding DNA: TGTGCCAGCAGCTTAGCGGGACCAACATATTTCCTAGCGGGGAGGGGTGTCGAGCAGTACTTC. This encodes CASSLAGPTYFLAGRGVEQYF.